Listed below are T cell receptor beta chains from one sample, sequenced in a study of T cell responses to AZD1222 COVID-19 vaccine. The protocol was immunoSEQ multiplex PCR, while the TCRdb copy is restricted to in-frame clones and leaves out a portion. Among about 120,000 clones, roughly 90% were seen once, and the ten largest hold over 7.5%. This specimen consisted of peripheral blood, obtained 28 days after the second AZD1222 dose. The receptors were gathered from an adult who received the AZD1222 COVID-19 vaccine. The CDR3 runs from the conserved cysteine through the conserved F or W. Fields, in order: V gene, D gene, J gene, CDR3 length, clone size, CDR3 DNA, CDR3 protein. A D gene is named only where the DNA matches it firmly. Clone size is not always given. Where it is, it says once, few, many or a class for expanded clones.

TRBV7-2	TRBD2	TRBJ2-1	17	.	TGTGCCAGCAGCACGATACCGGGACTAGCGGGAGACTATGAGCAGTTCTTC	CASSTIPGLAGDYEQFF
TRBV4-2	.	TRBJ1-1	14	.	TGTGCCAGCAGGGCCGGATCCCCGGTCCTGGGTACTTTCTTT	CASRAGSPVLGTFF
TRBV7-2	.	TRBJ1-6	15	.	TGTGCCAGCAGCTTAGGAGGGGCCCGTTCTTCACCCCTCCACTTT	CASSLGGARSSPLHF
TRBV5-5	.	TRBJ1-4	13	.	TGTGCCAGCAGCTTGGTTAGTGGTGAAAAACTGTTTTTT	CASSLVSGEKLFF
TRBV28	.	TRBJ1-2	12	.	TGTGCCAGCGTCCGGGACATCGATGGCTACACCTTC	CASVRDIDGYTF
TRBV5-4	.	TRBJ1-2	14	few	TGTGCCAGCAGCTTGTCTATCCGCCTCGCTGGCTACACCTTC	CASSLSIRLAGYTF
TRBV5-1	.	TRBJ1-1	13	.	TGCGCCAGCAGCTTGGTAGCGGGGACTGAAGCTTTCTTT	CASSLVAGTEAFF
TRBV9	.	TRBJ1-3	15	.	TGTGCCAGCAGCCTGGGGTTTCCGGAGGGAAACACCATATATTTT	CASSLGFPEGNTIYF
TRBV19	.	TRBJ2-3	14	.	TGTGCCAGTAGTCCTAGCGCGAGCACAGATACGCAGTATTTT	CASSPSASTDTQYF
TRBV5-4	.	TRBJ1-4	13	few	TGTGCCAGCAGCTTAAGAGGGGATGAAAAACTGTTTTTT	CASSLRGDEKLFF
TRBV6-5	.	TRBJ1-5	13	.	TGTGCCAGCAGTTCAGGGGTAAATCAGCCCCAGCATTTT	CASSSGVNQPQHF
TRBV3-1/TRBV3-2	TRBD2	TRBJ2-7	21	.	TGTGCCAGCAGCCAAACTCGGGGGGGGCGACGGCTAGCGGGAGGGTTCTACGAGCAGTACTTC	CASSQTRGGRRLAGGFYEQYF
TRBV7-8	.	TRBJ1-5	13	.	TGTGCCAGCAGCTCCCTCAGGGATCAGCCCCAGCATTTT	CASSSLRDQPQHF
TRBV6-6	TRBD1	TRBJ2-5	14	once	TGTGCCAGCAGAGGCCGGACAGGGGAAGAGACCCAGTACTTC	CASRGRTGEETQYF